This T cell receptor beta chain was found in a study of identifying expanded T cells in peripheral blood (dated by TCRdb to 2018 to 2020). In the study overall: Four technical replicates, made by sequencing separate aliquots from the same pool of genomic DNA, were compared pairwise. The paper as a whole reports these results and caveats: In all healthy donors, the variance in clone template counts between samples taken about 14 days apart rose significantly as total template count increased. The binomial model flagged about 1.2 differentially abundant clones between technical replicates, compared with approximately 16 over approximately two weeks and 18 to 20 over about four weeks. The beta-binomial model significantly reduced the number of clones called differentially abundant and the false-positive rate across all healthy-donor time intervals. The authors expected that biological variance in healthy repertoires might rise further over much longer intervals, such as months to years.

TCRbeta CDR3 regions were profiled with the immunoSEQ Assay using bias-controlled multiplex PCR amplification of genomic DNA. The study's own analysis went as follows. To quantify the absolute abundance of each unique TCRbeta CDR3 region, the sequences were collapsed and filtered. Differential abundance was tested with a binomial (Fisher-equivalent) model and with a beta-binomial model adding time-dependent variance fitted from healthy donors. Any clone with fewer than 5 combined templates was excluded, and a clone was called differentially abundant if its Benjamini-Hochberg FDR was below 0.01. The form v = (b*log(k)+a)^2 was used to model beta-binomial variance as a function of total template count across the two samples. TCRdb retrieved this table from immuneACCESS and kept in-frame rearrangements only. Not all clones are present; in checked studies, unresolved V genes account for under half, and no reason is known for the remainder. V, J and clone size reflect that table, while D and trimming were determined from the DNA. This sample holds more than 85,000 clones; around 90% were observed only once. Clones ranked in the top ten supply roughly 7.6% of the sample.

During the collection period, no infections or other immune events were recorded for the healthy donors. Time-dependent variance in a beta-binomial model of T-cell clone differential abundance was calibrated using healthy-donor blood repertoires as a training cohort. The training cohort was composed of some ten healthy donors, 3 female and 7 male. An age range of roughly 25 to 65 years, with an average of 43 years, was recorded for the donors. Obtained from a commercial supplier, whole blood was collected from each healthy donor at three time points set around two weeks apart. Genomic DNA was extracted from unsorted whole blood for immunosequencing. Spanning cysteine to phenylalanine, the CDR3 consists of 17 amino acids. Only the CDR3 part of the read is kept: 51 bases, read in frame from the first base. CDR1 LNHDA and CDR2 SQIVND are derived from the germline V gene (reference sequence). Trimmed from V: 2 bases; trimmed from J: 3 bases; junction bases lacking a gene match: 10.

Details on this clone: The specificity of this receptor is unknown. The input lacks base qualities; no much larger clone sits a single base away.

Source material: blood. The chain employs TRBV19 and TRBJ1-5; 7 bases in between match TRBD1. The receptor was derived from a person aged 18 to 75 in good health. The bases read TGTGCCAGTAGTATACGACAGGGAGGGGGTAACAATCAGCCCCAGCATTTT. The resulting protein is CASSIRQGGGNNQPQHF.